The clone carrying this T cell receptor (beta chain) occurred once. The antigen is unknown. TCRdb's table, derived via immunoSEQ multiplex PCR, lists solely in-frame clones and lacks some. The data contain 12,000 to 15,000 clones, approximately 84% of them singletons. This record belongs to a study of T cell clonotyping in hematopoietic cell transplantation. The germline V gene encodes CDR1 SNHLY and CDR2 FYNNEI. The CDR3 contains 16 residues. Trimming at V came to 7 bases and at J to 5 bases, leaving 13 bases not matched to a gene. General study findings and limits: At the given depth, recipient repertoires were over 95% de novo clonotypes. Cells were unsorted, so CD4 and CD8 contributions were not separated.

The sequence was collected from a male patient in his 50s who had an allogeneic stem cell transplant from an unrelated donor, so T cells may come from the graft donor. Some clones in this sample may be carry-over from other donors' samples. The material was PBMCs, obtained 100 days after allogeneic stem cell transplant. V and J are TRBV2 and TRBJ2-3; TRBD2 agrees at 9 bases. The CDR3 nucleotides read TGTGCCAGCACTCAACTGGGCGGGGGGGGAATAGATACGCAGTATTTT. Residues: CASTQLGGGGIDTQYF.